This T cell receptor (beta chain) originates from a study of identical twins. Germline CDR1 and CDR2: MNHNS and SASEGT. Losses at the gene ends were 6 bases for V and 1 base for J; bases not matched to a gene: 9. The CDR3 length is 18 residues. Each donor was a healthy Caucasian. In TCRdb, the 5' RACE reads were re-called with MiXCR into one record per CDR3 protein. The sample consists of 350,000 to 450,000 distinct CDR3 sequences, about a fifth of them appearing once. Turning to this clonotype: No antigen is known for it.

Study outcomes and limitations: The analysis was cross-sectional rather than longitudinal within donors. Excess sharing by twins proved weaker in beta out-of-frame sequences.

The receptor was derived from a man in his forties or fifties in good health. The sequenced material came from naive T cells sorted from blood. The chain has TRBV6-1 and TRBJ2-1, with TRBD2 identical over 13 bases. CDR3 DNA: TGTGCCAGCAGACTAGCGGGGGGGCGGGCGTGGTCCTACAATGAGCAGTTCTTC. It encodes CASRLAGGRAWSYNEQFF.